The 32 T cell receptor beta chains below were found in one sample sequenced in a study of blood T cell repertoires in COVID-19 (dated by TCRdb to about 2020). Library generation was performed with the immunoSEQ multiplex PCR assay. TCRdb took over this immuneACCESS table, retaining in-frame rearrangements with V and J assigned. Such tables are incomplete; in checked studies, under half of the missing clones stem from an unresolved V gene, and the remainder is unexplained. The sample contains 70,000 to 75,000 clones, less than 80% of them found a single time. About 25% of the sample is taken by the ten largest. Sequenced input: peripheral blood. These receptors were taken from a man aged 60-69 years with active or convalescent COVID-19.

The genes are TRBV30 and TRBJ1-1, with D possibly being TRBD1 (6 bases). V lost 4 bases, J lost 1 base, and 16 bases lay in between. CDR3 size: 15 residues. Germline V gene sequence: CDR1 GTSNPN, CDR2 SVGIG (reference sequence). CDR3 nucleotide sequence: TGTGCCTGGATCCGTGGGGCAGGGGAGAACACTGAAGCTTTCTTT. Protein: CAWIRGAGENTEAFF.

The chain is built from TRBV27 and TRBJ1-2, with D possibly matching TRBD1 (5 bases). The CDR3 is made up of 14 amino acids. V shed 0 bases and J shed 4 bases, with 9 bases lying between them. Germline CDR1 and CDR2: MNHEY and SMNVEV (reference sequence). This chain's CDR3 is CASSLSGHPYGYTF. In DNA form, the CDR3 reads TGTGCCAGCAGTTTATCCGGACACCCCTATGGCTACACCTTC.

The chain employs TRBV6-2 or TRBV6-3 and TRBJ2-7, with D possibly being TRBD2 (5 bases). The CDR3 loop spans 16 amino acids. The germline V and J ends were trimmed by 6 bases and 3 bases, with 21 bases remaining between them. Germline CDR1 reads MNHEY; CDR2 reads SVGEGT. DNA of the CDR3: TGTGCCAGCAGCCCTACTTCTGGACTCGGAGACTACGAGCAGTACTTC. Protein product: CASSPTSGLGDYEQYF.

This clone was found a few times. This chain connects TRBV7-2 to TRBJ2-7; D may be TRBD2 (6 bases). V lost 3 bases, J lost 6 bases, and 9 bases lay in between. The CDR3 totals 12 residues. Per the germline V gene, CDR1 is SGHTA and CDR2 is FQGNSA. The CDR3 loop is CASSFTGVEQYF. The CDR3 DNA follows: TGTGCCAGCAGCTTCACGGGAGTCGAGCAGTACTTC.

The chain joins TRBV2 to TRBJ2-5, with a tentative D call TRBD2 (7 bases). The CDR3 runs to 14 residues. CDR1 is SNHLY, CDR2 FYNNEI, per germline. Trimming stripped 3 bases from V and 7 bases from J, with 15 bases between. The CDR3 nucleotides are TGTGCCAGCAGTGAGGAGGCGGGGGCATGGACCCAGTACTTC. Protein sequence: CASSEEAGAWTQYF.

The CDR3 reads CASSQDLSTEQYF. The DNA for the CDR3 is TGTGCCAGCAGCCAAGATTTATCTACCGAGCAGTACTTC. The chain employs TRBV3-1 (or the pseudogene TRBV3-2) and TRBJ2-7; D unclear. V was shortened by 0 bases and J by 6 bases, with 9 bases between the two germline ends. Germline CDR1 is LGHDT and CDR2 is YNNKEL (reference sequence). CDR3 length: 13 residues.

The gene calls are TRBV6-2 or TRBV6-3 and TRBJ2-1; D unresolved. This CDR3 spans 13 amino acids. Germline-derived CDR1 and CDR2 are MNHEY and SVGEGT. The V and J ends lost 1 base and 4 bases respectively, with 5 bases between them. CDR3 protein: CASSYFPYNEQFF. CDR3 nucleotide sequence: TGTGCCAGCAGTTACTTTCCATACAATGAGCAGTTCTTC.

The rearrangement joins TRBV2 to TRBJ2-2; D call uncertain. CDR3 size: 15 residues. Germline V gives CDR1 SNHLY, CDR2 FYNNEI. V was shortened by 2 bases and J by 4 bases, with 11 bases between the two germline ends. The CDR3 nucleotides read TGTGCCAGCAGTGAATCAAGTCGGTCCACCGGGGAGCTGTTTTTT. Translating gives CASSESSRSTGELFF. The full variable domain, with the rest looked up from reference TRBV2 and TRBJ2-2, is EPEVTQTPSHQVTQMGQEVILRCVPISNHLYFYWYRQILGQKVEFLVSFYNNEISEKSEIFDDQFSVERPDGSNFTLKIRSTKLEDSAMYFCASSESSRSTGELFFGEGSRLTVL.

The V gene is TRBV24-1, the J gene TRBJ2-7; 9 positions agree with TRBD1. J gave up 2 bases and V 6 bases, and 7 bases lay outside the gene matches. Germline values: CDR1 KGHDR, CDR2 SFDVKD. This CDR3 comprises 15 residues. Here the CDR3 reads CATSKRTGDTYEQYF. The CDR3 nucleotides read TGTGCCACCAGTAAAAGGACAGGGGATACCTACGAGCAGTACTTC.

Here the CDR3 reads CASSTKQGMAGELFF. In DNA, the CDR3 is TGTGCCAGTAGTACAAAACAGGGAATGGCCGGGGAGCTGTTTTTT. The V and J genes are TRBV19 and TRBJ2-2, with D possibly matching TRBD1 (6 bases). The V gene's germline CDR1 is LNHDA and CDR2 SQIVND (reference sequence). The CDR3 spans 15 residues. Trimming removed 4 bases from V and 6 bases from J, with 15 bases in between.

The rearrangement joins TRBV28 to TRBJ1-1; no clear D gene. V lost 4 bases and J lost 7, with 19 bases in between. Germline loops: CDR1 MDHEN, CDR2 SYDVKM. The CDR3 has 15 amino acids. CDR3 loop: CASSYGWQERDEAFF. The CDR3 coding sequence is TGTGCCAGCAGTTATGGCTGGCAGGAGAGGGATGAAGCTTTCTTT.

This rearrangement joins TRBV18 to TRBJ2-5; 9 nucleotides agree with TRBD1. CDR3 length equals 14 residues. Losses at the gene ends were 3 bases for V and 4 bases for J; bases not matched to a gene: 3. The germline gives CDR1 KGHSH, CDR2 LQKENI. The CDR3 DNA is TGTGCCAGCTCACCCGGGACAGGGACAGAGACCCAGTACTTC. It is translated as CASSPGTGTETQYF.

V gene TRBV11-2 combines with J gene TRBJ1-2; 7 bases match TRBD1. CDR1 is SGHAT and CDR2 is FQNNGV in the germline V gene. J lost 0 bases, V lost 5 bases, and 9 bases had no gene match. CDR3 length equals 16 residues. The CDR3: CASSPWTGQANYGYTF. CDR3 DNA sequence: TGTGCCAGCAGCCCATGGACAGGACAAGCTAACTATGGCTACACCTTC.

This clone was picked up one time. The CDR3 reads CASSTLRGYEQYF. The CDR3 region has the DNA TGTGCCAGCAGCACCCTTCGGGGCTACGAGCAGTACTTC. This chain uses TRBV7-2 with TRBJ2-7; a weak D match, TRBD2 (5 bases). Germline assignment: CDR1 SGHTA and CDR2 FQGNSA. The CDR3 consists of 13 residues. Trimming stripped 5 bases from V and 3 bases from J, with 11 bases between.

The CDR3 region is CSASFLAGAYTDTQYF. As DNA, the CDR3 is TGCAGTGCTAGTTTCCTAGCGGGGGCCTACACAGATACGCAGTATTTT. The chain joins TRBV20-1 to TRBJ2-3; 10 nucleotides line up with TRBD2. CDR1 and CDR2 from the germline V gene are DFQATT and SNEGSKA (reference sequence). This CDR3 is built from 16 residues. Trimming took 3 bases from V and 2 from J; bases not matched to a gene: 8.

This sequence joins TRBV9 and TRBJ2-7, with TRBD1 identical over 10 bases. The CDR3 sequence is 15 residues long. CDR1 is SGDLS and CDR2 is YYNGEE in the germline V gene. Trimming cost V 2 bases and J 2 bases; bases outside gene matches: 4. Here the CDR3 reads CASSVGQGITYEQYF. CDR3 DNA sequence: TGTGCCAGCAGCGTGGGACAGGGGATCACCTACGAGCAGTACTTC.

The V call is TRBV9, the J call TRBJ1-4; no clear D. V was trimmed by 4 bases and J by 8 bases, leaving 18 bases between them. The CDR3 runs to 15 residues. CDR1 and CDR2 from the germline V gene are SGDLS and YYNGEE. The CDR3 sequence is CASSLVGTEGEKLFF. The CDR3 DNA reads TGTGCCAGCAGCCTAGTCGGCACTGAGGGAGAAAAACTGTTTTTT. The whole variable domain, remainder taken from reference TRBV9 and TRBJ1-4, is DSGVTQTPKHLITATGQRVTLRCSPRSGDLSVYWYQQSLDQGLQFLIQYYNGEERAKGNILERFSAQQFPDLHSELNLSSLELGDSALYFCASSLVGTEGEKLFFGSGTQLSVL.

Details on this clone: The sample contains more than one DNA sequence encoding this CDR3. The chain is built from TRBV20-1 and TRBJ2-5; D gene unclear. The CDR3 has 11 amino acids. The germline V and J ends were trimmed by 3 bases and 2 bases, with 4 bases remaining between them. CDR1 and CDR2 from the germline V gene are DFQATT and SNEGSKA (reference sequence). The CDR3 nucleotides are TGCAGTGCTAGGCGGCAAGAGACCCAGTACTTC. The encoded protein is CSARRQETQYF.

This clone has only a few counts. CDR3 in amino acids: CASSVVNGELFF. CDR3 DNA sequence: TGTGCCAGCAGCGTAGTTAACGGGGAGCTGTTTTTT. The chain joins TRBV9 to TRBJ2-2, with D uncertain. Between the trimmed V and J ends, which lost 0 bases and 7 bases, there was a span of 4 bases. This CDR3 contains 12 residues. Germline V gene lookup returns CDR1 SGDLS and CDR2 YYNGEE.

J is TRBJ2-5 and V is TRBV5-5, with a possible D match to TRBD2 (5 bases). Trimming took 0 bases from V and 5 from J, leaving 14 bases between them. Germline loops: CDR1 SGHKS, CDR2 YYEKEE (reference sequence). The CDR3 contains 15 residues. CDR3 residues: CASSLALGLGETQYF. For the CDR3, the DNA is TGTGCCAGCAGCTTGGCCTTAGGACTGGGGGAGACCCAGTACTTC.

In DNA form, the CDR3 reads TGTGCCAGCAGTGGAGGGGGGGCCGGCGAGACCCAGTACTTC. It encodes CASSGGGAGETQYF. The chain has TRBV5-4 and TRBJ2-5; D is perhaps TRBD2 (7 bases). Germline loops: CDR1 SGHNT, CDR2 YYREEE (reference sequence). The CDR3 spans 14 residues. V lost 5 bases to trimming and J lost 5 bases, with 16 bases between them.

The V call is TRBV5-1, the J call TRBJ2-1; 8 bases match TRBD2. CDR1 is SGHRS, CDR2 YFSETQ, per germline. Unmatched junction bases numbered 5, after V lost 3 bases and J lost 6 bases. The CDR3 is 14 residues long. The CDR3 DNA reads TGCGCCAGCAGCTGGACTAGCTTGGGCAATGAGCAGTTCTTC. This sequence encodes CASSWTSLGNEQFF.

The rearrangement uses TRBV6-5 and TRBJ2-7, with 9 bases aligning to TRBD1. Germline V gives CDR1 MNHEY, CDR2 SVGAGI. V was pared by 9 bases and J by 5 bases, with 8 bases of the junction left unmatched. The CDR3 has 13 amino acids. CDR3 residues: CASTGTGLHEQYF. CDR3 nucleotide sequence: TGTGCCAGTACTGGGACAGGGCTGCACGAGCAGTACTTC.

This chain's CDR3 is CASSEGGPTRSGANVLTF. CDR3 sequence (DNA): TGTGCCAGCAGTGAAGGGGGGCCTACCCGCTCTGGGGCCAACGTCCTGACTTTC. J is TRBJ2-6 and V is TRBV2; D may be TRBD1 (6 bases). This CDR3 spans 18 amino acids. The germline V gene encodes CDR1 SNHLY and CDR2 FYNNEI. V lost 1 base and J lost 0, with 13 bases in between.

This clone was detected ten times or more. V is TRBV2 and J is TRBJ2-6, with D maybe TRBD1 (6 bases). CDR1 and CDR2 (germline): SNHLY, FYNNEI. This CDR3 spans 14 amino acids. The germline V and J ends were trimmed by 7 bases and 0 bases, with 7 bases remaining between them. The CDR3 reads CASTGHSGANVLTF. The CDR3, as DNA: TGTGCCAGCACGGGACACTCTGGGGCCAACGTCCTGACTTTC. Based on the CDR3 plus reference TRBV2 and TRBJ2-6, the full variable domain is EPEVTQTPSHQVTQMGQEVILRCVPISNHLYFYWYRQILGQKVEFLVSFYNNEISEKSEIFDDQFSVERPDGSNFTLKIRSTKLEDSAMYFCASTGHSGANVLTFGAGSRLTVL.

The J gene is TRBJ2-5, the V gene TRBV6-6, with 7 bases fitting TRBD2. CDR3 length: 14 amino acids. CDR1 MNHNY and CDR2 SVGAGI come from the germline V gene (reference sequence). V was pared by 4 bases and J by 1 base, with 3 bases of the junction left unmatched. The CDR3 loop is CASSSQRGQETQYF. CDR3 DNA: TGTGCCAGCAGTTCACAGCGGGGCCAAGAGACCCAGTACTTC.

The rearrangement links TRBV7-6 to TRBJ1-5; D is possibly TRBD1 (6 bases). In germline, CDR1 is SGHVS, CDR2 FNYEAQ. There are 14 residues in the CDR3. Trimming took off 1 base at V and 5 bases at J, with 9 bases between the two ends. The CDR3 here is CASSLGQEHQPQHF. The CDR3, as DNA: TGTGCCAGCAGCTTAGGACAGGAACATCAGCCCCAGCATTTT.

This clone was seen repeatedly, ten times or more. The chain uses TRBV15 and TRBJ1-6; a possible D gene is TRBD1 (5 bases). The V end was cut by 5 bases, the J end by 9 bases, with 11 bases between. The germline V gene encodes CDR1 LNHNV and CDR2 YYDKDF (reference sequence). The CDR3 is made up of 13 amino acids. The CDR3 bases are TGTGCCACCAGCCAGGGACTGAGTTCACCCCTCCACTTT. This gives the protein CATSQGLSSPLHF.

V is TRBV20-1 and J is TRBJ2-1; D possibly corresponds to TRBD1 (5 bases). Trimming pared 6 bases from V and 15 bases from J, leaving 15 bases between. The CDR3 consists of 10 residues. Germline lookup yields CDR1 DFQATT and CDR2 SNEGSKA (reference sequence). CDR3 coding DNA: TGCAGTGCGGACACTAAACCTCCGTTCTTC. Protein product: CSADTKPPFF.

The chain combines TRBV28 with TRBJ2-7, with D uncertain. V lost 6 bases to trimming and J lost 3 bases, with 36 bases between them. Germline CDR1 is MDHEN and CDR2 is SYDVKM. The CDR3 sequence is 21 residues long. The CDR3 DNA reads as TGTGCCAGCAGCCTCTCAGTTGGCCGGAACAGTCAAATTTTATGGGTCTACGAGCAGTACTTC. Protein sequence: CASSLSVGRNSQILWVYEQYF.

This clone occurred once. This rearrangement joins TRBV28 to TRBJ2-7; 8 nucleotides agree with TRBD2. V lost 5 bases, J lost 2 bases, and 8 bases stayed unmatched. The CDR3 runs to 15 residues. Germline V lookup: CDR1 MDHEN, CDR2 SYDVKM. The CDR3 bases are TGTGCCAGCAGTCCCCCCGGGACTAGGGCCTACGAGCAGTACTTC. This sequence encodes CASSPPGTRAYEQYF.

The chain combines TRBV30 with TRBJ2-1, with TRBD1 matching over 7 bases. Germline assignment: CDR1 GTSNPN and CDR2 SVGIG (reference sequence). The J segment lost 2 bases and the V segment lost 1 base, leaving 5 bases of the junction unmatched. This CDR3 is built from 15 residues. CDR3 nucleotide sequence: TGTGCCTGGAGTGAGGGACAGCCCCCCTACAATGAGCAGTTCTTC. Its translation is CAWSEGQPPYNEQFF. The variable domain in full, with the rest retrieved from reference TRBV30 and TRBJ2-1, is SQTIHQWPATLVQPVGSPLSLECTVEGTSNPNLYWYRQAAGRGLQLLFYSVGIGQISSEVPQNLSASRPQDRQFILSSKKLLLSDSGFYLCAWSEGQPPYNEQFFGPGTRLTVL.